This TCR beta chain stems from a study of blood T cell repertoires in COVID-19. Study as a whole: Sources were T cells, B-cell-depleted T cells, or PBMCs; the material itself was cDNA or gDNA.

Some clones are missing from TCRdb's copy, which holds only in-frame ones; the method was immunoSEQ multiplex PCR. This sample has 120,000 to 150,000 clones, with around nine tenths found just once. Sample: peripheral blood. The clonotype comes from a woman aged 45-65 years with active or convalescent COVID-19.

The chain's CDR3 is CASSQPGWEETQYF. CDR3 coding DNA: TGTGCCAGCAGCCAGCCGGGATGGGAGGAGACCCAGTACTTC. The chain has TRBV3-1 (or the pseudogene TRBV3-2) and TRBJ2-5; D might be TRBD2 (5 bases). Deletions cut 3 bases from V and 5 bases from J, with 13 bases between. CDR3 length: 14 residues. Germline CDR1 is LGHDT and CDR2 is YNNKEL (reference sequence).